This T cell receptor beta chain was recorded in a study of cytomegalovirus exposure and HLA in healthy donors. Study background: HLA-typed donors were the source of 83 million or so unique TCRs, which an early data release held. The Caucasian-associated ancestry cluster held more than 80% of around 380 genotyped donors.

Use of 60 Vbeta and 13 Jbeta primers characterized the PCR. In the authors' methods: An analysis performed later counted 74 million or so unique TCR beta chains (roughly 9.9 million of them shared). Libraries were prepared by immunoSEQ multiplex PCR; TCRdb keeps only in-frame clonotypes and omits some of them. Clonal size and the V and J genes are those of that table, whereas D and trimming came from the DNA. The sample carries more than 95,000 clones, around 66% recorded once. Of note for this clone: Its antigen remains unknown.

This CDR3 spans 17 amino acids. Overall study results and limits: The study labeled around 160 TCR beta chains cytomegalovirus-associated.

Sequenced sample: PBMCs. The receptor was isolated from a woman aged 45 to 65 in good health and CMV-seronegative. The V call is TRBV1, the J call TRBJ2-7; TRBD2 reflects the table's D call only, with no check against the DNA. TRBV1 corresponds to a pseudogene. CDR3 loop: CTSSQELTSGTHYEQYF. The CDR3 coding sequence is TGCACCAGCAGCCAGGAATTGACTAGCGGGACACATTACGAGCAGTACTTC.